Presented here are 5 T cell receptor beta chains from one specimen sequenced in a study of T cells after yellow fever vaccination. Each CDR3 protein is one row after TCRdb ran MiXCR on the 5' RACE reads. The sample lists 400,000 or so distinct CDR3 sequences, around 20% occurring once. The sequences come from PBMCs, collected before the yellow fever booster vaccination. Source of these receptors: a man between 18 and 29 years old who received the YFV17D yellow fever vaccine.

The chain uses TRBV5-1 and TRBJ2-3, with 10 bases aligning to TRBD1. The length of the CDR3 is 14 residues. J lost 5 bases, V lost 4 bases, and 4 bases had no gene match. Germline CDR1 reads SGHRS; CDR2 reads YFSETQ. The CDR3 sequence is CASSPGQGGDTQYF. CDR3 sequence (DNA): TGCGCCAGCAGCCCCGGACAGGGGGGAGATACGCAGTATTTT.

This rearrangement joins TRBV12-3 or TRBV12-4 to TRBJ2-7; maybe TRBD2 (6 bases). The CDR3 consists of 16 residues. V was cut by 4 bases and J by 2 bases, with 18 bases left in between. For the CDR3, the DNA is TGTGCCAGCAGTTATGCCGGGACTCTCCGGACCTACGAGCAGTACTTC. Translation: CASSYAGTLRTYEQYF.

There are a few counts of this clonotype. This CDR3 is CATSDDGYSGANVLTF. CDR3 sequence (DNA): TGTGCCACCAGTGATGATGGGTATTCTGGGGCCAACGTCCTGACTTTC. The rearrangement uses TRBV24-1 and TRBJ2-6; D is uncertain. CDR3 length equals 16 residues. The germline CDR1 and CDR2 sequences are KGHDR and SFDVKD. Trimming stripped 3 bases from V and 1 base from J, with 9 bases between.

This clonotype was recorded many times. This chain uses TRBV12-3 or TRBV12-4 with TRBJ2-1; no definite D call. V lost 5 bases, J lost 15 bases, and 17 bases lay in between. This CDR3 region has 12 residues. The CDR3 coding sequence is TGTGCCAGCAGTACATGGACCACTTCGGTGTTCTTC. It specifies CASSTWTTSVFF.

The V call is TRBV20-1, the J call TRBJ2-7, with 10 bases that match TRBD1. The CDR3 is made up of 13 amino acids. Germline CDR1 DFQATT, CDR2 SNEGSKA (reference sequence). The V segment lost 6 bases and the J segment 5 bases; nucleotides outside the gene matches: 7. As DNA, the CDR3 is TGCAGTGCCGCGAGGGACAGGGGTGACGAGCAGTACTTC. This codes for CSAARDRGDEQYF.